Listed here are 30 T cell receptor beta chains from one sample, sequenced in a study of PD-1 blockade in classical Hodgkin lymphoma. Each of the patients experienced relapse following autologous stem cell transplantation, and their brentuximab vedotin exposure differed. The data were produced by immunoSEQ multiplex PCR, yet TCRdb's version contains in-frame clones alone and is incomplete. There are 30,000 to 45,000 clones in the sample; around 63% occur only once, and around 14% lies in the top ten. Here the sequenced sample was peripheral blood mononuclear cells (PBMCs), taken before the second cycle of nivolumab. The receptors originated from a human donor with classical Hodgkin lymphoma.

The chain links TRBV11-3 to TRBJ2-1; 10 bases are a match to TRBD1. V gave up 4 bases and J gave up 10 bases; unmatched junction bases: 10. The CDR3 is made up of 15 amino acids. Germline CDR1 SGHNT, CDR2 YENEEA. The DNA of the CDR3 is TGTGCCAGCAGCTCCGGGACAGGGGATTTGGGAGAGCAGTTCTTC. It encodes CASSSGTGDLGEQFF.

This chain uses TRBV10-3 with TRBJ2-3; D is unclear. Germline CDR1 reads ENHRY; CDR2 reads SYGVKD. The CDR3 contains 15 residues. The ends were cut back, 4 bases at V and 3 bases at J, with 14 bases in the middle. DNA of the CDR3: TGTGCCATCAGTGGAACGGGTTTCCGGACAGATACGCAGTATTTT. Protein: CAISGTGFRTDTQYF.

This clone has a single count. J is TRBJ1-5 and V is TRBV10-3; 9 nucleotides agree with TRBD1. This CDR3 is 17 amino acids long. The V and J ends lost 0 bases and 5 bases, in that order; junction bases with no gene match: 8. The germline V gene has CDR1 ENHRY and CDR2 SYGVKD. The CDR3 DNA sequence: TGTGCCATCAGTGAGTCGGGTACAGGGGGCGCGGATCAGCCCCAGCATTTT. This encodes CAISESGTGGADQPQHF.

This chain uses TRBV6-6 with TRBJ2-7, with TRBD2 matching 12 bases. The germline V gene has CDR1 MNHNY and CDR2 SVGAGI (reference sequence). J lost 2 bases, V lost 5 bases, and 4 bases had no gene match. This CDR3 has 15 residues. The CDR3 here is CASSPSGRVTYEQYF. The CDR3, as DNA: TGTGCCAGCAGTCCTAGCGGGAGGGTAACCTACGAGCAGTACTTC.

This rearrangement joins TRBV6-5 to TRBJ2-2, with no clear D. Germline assignment: CDR1 MNHEY and CDR2 SVGAGI. The length of the CDR3 is 14 residues. The V gene lost 2 bases and the J gene lost 2 bases, with 6 bases spanning the gap. In DNA form, the CDR3 reads TGTGCCAGCAGTTACGACACAAACACCGGGGAGCTGTTTTTT. It yields the protein CASSYDTNTGELFF.

The gene calls are TRBV19 and TRBJ2-3, with D possibly TRBD2 on 5 matching bases. Germline CDR1 is LNHDA and CDR2 is SQIVND (reference sequence). This CDR3 has 15 amino acids. V lost 6 bases to trimming and J lost 7 bases, with 20 bases between them. The CDR3 nucleotides are TGTGCCAGTAGCTACGGACTCCTAACACCTAATACGCAGTATTTT. It yields the protein CASSYGLLTPNTQYF. The variable domain in full, completed from reference TRBV19 and TRBJ2-3, reads DGGITQSPKYLFRKEGQNVTLSCEQNLNHDAMYWYRQDPGQGLRLIYYSQIVNDFQKGDIAEGYSVSREKKESFPLTVTSAQKNPTAFYLCASSYGLLTPNTQYFGPGTRLTVL.

The chain links TRBV11-2 to TRBJ2-1; 11 nucleotides match TRBD2. From germline, CDR1 is SGHAT and CDR2 FQNNGV. The CDR3 has 16 residues. V lost 4 bases and J lost 7; bases outside the gene matches: 9. CDR3 sequence reads: CASSSLAGGPVNEQFF. The CDR3 bases are TGTGCCAGCAGCTCGTTAGCGGGAGGGCCGGTGAATGAGCAGTTCTTC.

This clone appeared a few times. The chain is built from TRBV28 and TRBJ1-2; 8 bases are a match to TRBD1. V shed 4 bases and J 0 bases; nucleotides not matched to a gene: 4. Germline V gives CDR1 MDHEN, CDR2 SYDVKM. The CDR3 is 15 amino acids. The CDR3 reads CASSSGQGPNYGYTF. The CDR3, as DNA: TGTGCCAGCAGTTCTGGACAGGGCCCTAACTATGGCTACACCTTC.

There are a few counts of this clone. V and J are TRBV10-3 and TRBJ1-5; unclear D gene. Trimming took off 8 bases at V and 0 bases at J, with 11 bases between the two ends. The CDR3 contains 14 residues. Germline assignment: CDR1 ENHRY and CDR2 SYGVKD. Written as DNA, the CDR3 is TGTGCCATCGCGCAGAACCCTAGCAATCAGCCCCAGCATTTT. It encodes CAIAQNPSNQPQHF.

CDR3: CASSLSEYNEQFF. The CDR3 DNA follows: TGTGCCAGCAGCTTAAGCGAGTACAATGAGCAGTTCTTC. The J gene is TRBJ2-1, the V gene TRBV7-6; D is unclear. V was shortened by 2 bases and J by 4 bases, with 6 bases between the two germline ends. The CDR3 contains 13 residues. Germline V lookup: CDR1 SGHVS, CDR2 FNYEAQ.

V usage is TRBV10-3 and J usage is TRBJ2-7; TRBD2 aligns across 12 bases. The V gene end was trimmed by 4 bases and the J gene end by 3 bases; junction bases not matched to a gene: 4. CDR1 and CDR2 (germline): ENHRY, SYGVKD. This CDR3 region has 15 residues. CDR3 coding DNA: TGTGCCATCAGTGCGACTAGCGGGAGTATCTACGAGCAGTACTTC. It encodes CAISATSGSIYEQYF.

The chain carries TRBV10-1 and TRBJ2-5, with D hard to call. With 6 bases removed from V and 1 base from J, the gap between germline ends came to 12 bases. Germline V CDR1 and CDR2: WNHNN, SYGVQD (reference sequence). The CDR3 is made up of 14 amino acids. The CDR3 sequence: CASSRQEFQETQYF. Written as DNA, the CDR3 is TGCGCCAGCAGCCGCCAGGAGTTCCAAGAGACCCAGTACTTC.

The CDR3 DNA sequence: TGTGCCAGCAGCAAGGGACTACCGAGGACAGATACGCAGTATTTT. This codes for CASSKGLPRTDTQYF. The chain uses TRBV5-4 and TRBJ2-3, with 7 bases aligning to TRBD2. Germline CDR1 SGHNT, CDR2 YYREEE (reference sequence). CDR3 length equals 15 residues. V shed 4 bases and J 3 bases; nucleotides not matched to a gene: 8.

The rearrangement links TRBV2 to TRBJ1-6; D gene unclear. Germline V gene lookup returns CDR1 SNHLY and CDR2 FYNNEI. CDR3 size: 14 residues. V shed 4 bases and J shed 9 bases, with 13 bases lying between them. The CDR3 sequence: CASSGMGWVSPLHF. The CDR3 DNA reads as TGTGCCAGCAGTGGTATGGGTTGGGTTTCACCCCTCCACTTT.

The chain carries TRBV7-9 and TRBJ1-1; D uncertain. The CDR3 totals 12 residues. The V end lost 2 bases, the J end lost 2 bases, and 3 bases lay between the germline ends. Germline V gene sequence: CDR1 SEHNR, CDR2 FQNEAQ (reference sequence). The CDR3 nucleotides read TGTGCCAGCAGCTTAACAAACACTGAAGCTTTCTTT. Translated, it gives CASSLTNTEAFF.

The V and J genes are TRBV19 and TRBJ1-1; D is uncertain. Trimming took off 1 base at V and 1 base at J, with 13 bases between the two ends. CDR1 is LNHDA and CDR2 is SQIVND in the germline V gene (reference sequence). The CDR3 runs to 16 residues. In DNA form, the CDR3 reads TGTGCCAGTAGTATAGTCTTAGGAGCCGGGAACACTGAAGCTTTCTTT. Its translation: CASSIVLGAGNTEAFF.

The V call is TRBV19, the J call TRBJ2-7; tentative D call: TRBD1 (6 bases). The CDR3 is 15 amino acids. V was cut by 5 bases and J by 2 bases, with 16 bases left in between. Germline V gives CDR1 LNHDA, CDR2 SQIVND (reference sequence). CDR3 nucleotide sequence: TGTGCCAGTAGTCTTGGAGGACAGATCACCTACGAGCAGTACTTC. Amino acids: CASSLGGQITYEQYF.

The sample holds one count of this clone. The J gene is TRBJ1-6, the V gene TRBV27; D remains ambiguous. The ends were cut back, 5 bases at V and 8 bases at J, with 13 bases in the middle. The CDR3 has 14 residues. Looked up from germline, CDR1 is MNHEY and CDR2 is SMNVEV (reference sequence). DNA for the CDR3: TGTGCCAGCAGTCCAGGACTACTAGATTCACCCCTCCACTTT. This codes for CASSPGLLDSPLHF.

V and J are TRBV19 and TRBJ2-5; TRBD2 agrees at 11 bases. This CDR3 region has 17 residues. Per the germline V gene, CDR1 is LNHDA and CDR2 is SQIVND (reference sequence). Germline trimming cut 9 bases from V and 5 bases from J; bases unmatched to any gene: 17. CDR3 in amino acids: CASSPPGLADRTETQYF. CDR3 nucleotides: TGTGCCAGCTCTCCTCCGGGACTAGCGGACAGAACGGAGACCCAGTACTTC.

The chain is built from TRBV10-3 and TRBJ2-5, with D perhaps matching TRBD2 (6 bases). TRBJ2-7 matches the DNA end more closely, so the J call is doubtful. The CDR3 consists of 16 residues. Germline assignment: CDR1 ENHRY and CDR2 SYGVKD. The CDR3 DNA sequence: TGTGCCATCAGTGACGTCAGACTAGGCACCTCCTACGAGCAGTACTTC. It encodes CAISDVRLGTSYEQYF.

This rearrangement joins TRBV5-8 to TRBJ2-2, with a weak D call TRBD1 (5 bases). V gave up 4 bases and J gave up 0 bases, with 10 bases separating them. This CDR3 contains 15 residues. CDR1 and CDR2 (germline): SGHTS, YDEGEE. The CDR3 here is CASSLWTTNTGELFF. Written as DNA, the CDR3 is TGTGCCAGCAGCCTATGGACAACGAACACCGGGGAGCTGTTTTTT. Full variable domain (outside the CDR3, taken from reference TRBV5-8 and TRBJ2-2): EAGVTQSPTHLIKTRGQQATLRCSPISGHTSVYWYQQALGLGLQFLLWYDEGEERNRGNFPPRFSGRQFPNYSSELNVNALELEDSALYLCASSLWTTNTGELFFGEGSRLTVL.

The genes are TRBV4-3 and TRBJ2-3, with 9 bases aligning to TRBD2. The germline V gene encodes CDR1 LGHNA and CDR2 YSLEER. Trimming took 4 bases from V and 9 from J; bases not matched to a gene: 11. CDR3 length: 15 residues. CDR3 protein: CASSRSIAGVDTQYF. The DNA of the CDR3 is TGCGCCAGCAGCCGAAGTATAGCGGGAGTGGACACGCAGTATTTT.

The gene calls are TRBV11-3 and TRBJ2-1; TRBD2 agrees at 9 bases. The germline V gene encodes CDR1 SGHNT and CDR2 YENEEA. There are 16 residues in the CDR3. V shed 1 base and J 5 bases; nucleotides not matched to a gene: 6. The CDR3 sequence: CASSLVVLAGNNEQFF. The CDR3 coding sequence is TGTGCCAGCAGCTTAGTTGTTCTAGCGGGGAACAATGAGCAGTTCTTC.

The chain combines TRBV4-3 with TRBJ2-3; TRBD2 agrees at 10 bases. This CDR3 comprises 17 residues. Germline CDR1 is LGHNA and CDR2 is YSLEER. V shed 2 bases and J 3 bases; nucleotides not matched to a gene: 8. DNA for the CDR3: TGCGCCAGCAGCCAAAATTTGCTAGCGGGAGTGACAGATACGCAGTATTTT. Protein product: CASSQNLLAGVTDTQYF.

J is TRBJ2-5 and V is TRBV5-6; a weak D match, TRBD2 (5 bases). The CDR3 extends over 13 amino acids. V was trimmed by 2 bases and J by 4 bases, leaving 9 bases between them. The germline gives CDR1 SGHDT, CDR2 YYEEEE. CDR3 loop: CASSLRRGETQYF. The CDR3 bases are TGTGCCAGCAGCTTACGACGGGGAGAGACCCAGTACTTC.

This chain joins TRBV14 and TRBJ2-5; no clear D. This CDR3 spans 13 amino acids. The V end lost 1 base, the J end lost 5 bases, and 8 bases lay between the germline ends. The V gene's germline CDR1 is SGHDN and CDR2 FVKESK. CDR3 DNA: TGTGCCAGCAGCCAAGGACGGCTGGAGACCCAGTACTTC. Translating gives CASSQGRLETQYF.

This sequence joins TRBV20-1 and TRBJ2-3; D is unresolved. Trimming removed 2 bases from V and 4 bases from J, with 4 bases in between. This CDR3 spans 11 amino acids. Germline lookup yields CDR1 DFQATT and CDR2 SNEGSKA (reference sequence). CDR3 sequence reads: CSARSADTQYF. The CDR3 coding sequence is TGCAGTGCTAGATCTGCAGATACGCAGTATTTT.

The chain employs TRBV5-6 and TRBJ2-3; 9 bases fit TRBD1. This CDR3 region has 16 residues. CDR1 and CDR2 from the germline V gene are SGHDT and YYEEEE. V lost 4 bases to trimming and J lost 4 bases; unmatched junction nucleotides: 10. As DNA, the CDR3 is TGTGCCAGCAGCGCAGACAGGGGGTCAAAGGCAGATACGCAGTATTTT. This sequence encodes CASSADRGSKADTQYF.

This chain connects TRBV20-1 to TRBJ2-7; D gene unclear. V lost 3 bases and J 5 bases, leaving 5 bases between the germline ends. CDR3 length equals 10 residues. Germline values: CDR1 DFQATT, CDR2 SNEGSKA (reference sequence). CDR3 nucleotide sequence: TGCAGTGCTAGTCTCCACGAGCAGTACTTC. This encodes CSASLHEQYF.

J is TRBJ2-1 and V is TRBV5-1; 7 bases align to TRBD1. V gave up 3 bases and J gave up 3 bases; unmatched junction bases: 6. Looked up from germline, CDR1 is SGHRS and CDR2 is YFSETQ. The CDR3 length is 15 residues. CDR3 nucleotides: TGCGCCAGCAGCTCTGGACAGGCTGGCTACAATGAGCAGTTCTTC. Translation: CASSSGQAGYNEQFF.